This T cell receptor (beta chain) was identified in a study of CD8 T cells in Susac syndrome. The germline gives CDR1 SQVTM, CDR2 ANQGSEA. The CDR3 is 14 amino acids. V was clipped by 0 bases and J by 7 bases, with 15 bases between them. Roughly 0.45 to 1 ug RNA was reverse transcribed with random hexamers. MiXCR, run by TCRdb on the immunoSEQ multiplex PCR reads, gives a single entry per CDR3 protein. The sample has under 200,000 distinct CDR3 sequences; approximately 94% are singletons. Sequencing was done on a sample of CD4+ T cells from PBMCs. The clonotype was recovered from a human donor with Susac syndrome. The chain links TRBV29-1 to TRBJ2-5; D possibly corresponds to TRBD2 (5 bases). The CDR3 loop is CSVEELGPRATQYF. DNA for the CDR3: TGCAGCGTTGAAGAACTAGGGCCTCGTGCGACCCAGTACTTC.